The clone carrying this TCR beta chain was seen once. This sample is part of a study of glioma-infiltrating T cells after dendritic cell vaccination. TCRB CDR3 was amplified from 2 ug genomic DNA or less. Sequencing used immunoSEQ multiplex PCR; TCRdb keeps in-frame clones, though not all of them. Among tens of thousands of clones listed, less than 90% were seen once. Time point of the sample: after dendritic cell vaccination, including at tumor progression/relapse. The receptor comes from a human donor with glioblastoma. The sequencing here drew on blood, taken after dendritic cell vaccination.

The CDR3 nucleotides are TGTGCCATCAGACGACAGGGTGGGACCGGGGAGCTGTTTTTT. It translates to CAIRRQGGTGELFF. This rearrangement joins TRBV10-3 to TRBJ2-2; TRBD1 matches 7 bases. Germline V lookup: CDR1 ENHRY, CDR2 SYGVKD. Unmatched junction bases numbered 6, after V lost 6 bases and J lost 5 bases. The CDR3 is 14 residues long.